The rows below give T cell receptor beta chains drawn from one sample of a study of CD8+ T cells in alopecia areata. Generated by immunoSEQ multiplex PCR, the TCRdb table keeps only in-frame clones and is missing some. This sample yields over 120,000 clones, of which about 59% are seen a single time; more than 15% belongs to the top ten. This specimen was CD8+ T cells sorted from blood, taken at week 4, from a patient treated with tofacitinib. These receptors came from a human donor with alopecia areata. Each CDR3 is given with its conserved first and last residue. The D gene is left open where the match is weak. Not all rows give a size; the values are once, few, many and, for expanded clones, a class.

J,D,V,size,DNA,CDR3
TRBJ1-2,NA,TRBV4-1,NA,TGCGCCAGCAGCCCCGGACACCAATATGGCTACACCTTC,CASSPGHQYGYTF
TRBJ1-3,NA,TRBV5-6,few,TGTGCCAGCACCTTGGGGGACTCTGGAAACACCATATATTTT,CASTLGDSGNTIYF
TRBJ2-7,TRBD1,TRBV4-2,NA,TGTGCCAGCAGCCCTGCGACAGGGGCCCCCTACGAGCAGTACTTC,CASSPATGAPYEQYF
TRBJ2-1,NA,TRBV6-5,NA,TGTGCCAGCAGTTACTCAATGGGGGACTCCTACAATGAGCAGTTCTTC,CASSYSMGDSYNEQFF
TRBJ2-7,NA,TRBV27,NA,TGTGCCAGCAGCCTAGGACAATCCTACGAGCAGTACTTC,CASSLGQSYEQYF
TRBJ1-2,TRBD1,TRBV5-1,NA,TGCGCCAGCAGCTTGTCCCTTATACAGGGGTTTAACTATGGCTACACCTTC,CASSLSLIQGFNYGYTF
TRBJ2-1,NA,TRBV7-9,NA,TGTGCCAGCAGTCGACCCGGGACTGGATACAATGAGCAGTTCTTC,CASSRPGTGYNEQFF
TRBJ1-1,NA,TRBV5-6,once,TGTGCCAGCAGCTTGGATGTCGGGGTTCCGAACACTGAAGCTTTCTTT,CASSLDVGVPNTEAFF
TRBJ1-2,TRBD1,TRBV13,NA,TGTGCCAGCAGCTTACGGGATGCGGGACAGCTCGATGGCTACACCTTC,CASSLRDAGQLDGYTF
TRBJ1-6,TRBD1,TRBV10-3,NA,TGTGCCATCACCAGCGGACAGGAAAATAATTCACCCCTCCACTTT,CAITSGQENNSPLHF
TRBJ1-5,NA,TRBV19,few,TGTGCCAGTAGTATATGGGCGGAGAGCAATCAGCCCCAGCATTTT,CASSIWAESNQPQHF
TRBJ2-3,NA,TRBV5-4,NA,TGTGCCAGCAGCGGCGGGGAGGGCACAGATACGCAGTATTTT,CASSGGEGTDTQYF
TRBJ2-5,TRBD1,TRBV27,NA,TGTGCCAGCAACCACCGGGACAGGGGGATTGAGACCCAGTACTTC,CASNHRDRGIETQYF
TRBJ2-7,NA,TRBV29-1,few,TGCAGCATAGTGGGGGACCTCTCCTACGAGCAGTACTTC,CSIVGDLSYEQYF
TRBJ2-7,NA,TRBV14,NA,TGTGCCAGCAGTAGAAGCTCCTACGAGCAGTACTTC,CASSRSSYEQYF
TRBJ1-5,NA,TRBV7-9,few,TGTGCCAGCAGCTTAAAAGGGGCTGGGCAGCCCCAGCATTTT,CASSLKGAGQPQHF
TRBJ1-2,NA,TRBV9,NA,TGTGCCAGCAGCCCCCTCGGGGACGGCATTTGGTATGGCTACACCTTC,CASSPLGDGIWYGYTF
TRBJ2-1,NA,TRBV27,NA,TGTGCCAGCAGCTCACCGCTAGAGAACAATGAGCAGTTCTTC,CASSSPLENNEQFF
TRBJ2-7,NA,TRBV9,NA,TGTGCCAGCAGCGTAGGGGGGTCAACCTACGAGCAGTACTTC,CASSVGGSTYEQYF
TRBJ2-5,TRBD1,TRBV30,NA,TGTGCCTACGGGACAGGGGGCGCCGAGACCCAGTACTTC,CAYGTGGAETQYF
TRBJ2-2,TRBD1,TRBV30,NA,TGTGCCTGGAGCGGGACAGCGAACACCGGGGAGCTGTTTTTT,CAWSGTANTGELFF
TRBJ2-7,NA,TRBV4-3,NA,TGCGCCAGCAGCCAGGCTCTCGGGACTGAGAGCTCCTACGAGCAGTACTTC,CASSQALGTESSYEQYF
TRBJ2-5,NA,TRBV19,NA,TGTGCCAGTAGTATAGATCCGACTGCTCAAGAGACCCAGTACTTC,CASSIDPTAQETQYF
TRBJ1-1,NA,TRBV6-5,NA,TGTGCCAGCCTGGACAGTTGGACGAACACTGAAGCTTTCTTT,CASLDSWTNTEAFF
TRBJ2-1,TRBD1,TRBV9,NA,TGTGCCAGCAGCGTAGGAGGGGGCTCCAATGAGCAGTTCTTC,CASSVGGGSNEQFF
TRBJ2-5,TRBD1,TRBV13,NA,TGTGCCAGCAGCTCAGGACAGGGAAGAGAGACCCAGTACTTC,CASSSGQGRETQYF
TRBJ1-2,NA,TRBV10-3,NA,TGTGCCATCAGTGAGTCGGCGCCGCCGGGCTACACCTTC,CAISESAPPGYTF
TRBJ1-6,TRBD1,TRBV30,once,TGTGCCTGGGAGGACAGGGGGATTTCACCCCTCCACTTT,CAWEDRGISPLHF
TRBJ2-7,NA,TRBV4-3,NA,TGCGCCAGCAGCCAGGACAGCCTCTCCTACGAGCAGTACTTC,CASSQDSLSYEQYF
TRBJ2-5,TRBD1,TRBV5-4,NA,TGTGCCAGCAGCTGGGACAGGTCCCAAGAGACCCAGTACTTC,CASSWDRSQETQYF